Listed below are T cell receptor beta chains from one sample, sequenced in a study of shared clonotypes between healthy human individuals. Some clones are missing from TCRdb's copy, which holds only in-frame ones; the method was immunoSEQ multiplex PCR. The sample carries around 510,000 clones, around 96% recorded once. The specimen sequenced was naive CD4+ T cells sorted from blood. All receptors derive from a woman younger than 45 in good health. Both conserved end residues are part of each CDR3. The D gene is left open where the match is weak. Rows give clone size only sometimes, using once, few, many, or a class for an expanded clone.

CDR3: CASSYRGNSNQPQHF; DNA: TGTGCCAGTAGCTACAGGGGGAATAGCAATCAGCCCCAGCATTTT; J: TRBJ1-5; size: NA; D: TRBD1; V: TRBV19
CDR3: CASTTQGAFSQPQHF; DNA: TGTGCCAGCACCACCCAGGGGGCTTTTTCTCAGCCCCAGCATTTT; J: TRBJ1-5; size: once; D: TRBD1; V: TRBV6-1
CDR3: CASSPRLAGLGETQYF; DNA: TGTGCCAGCAGTCCTCGACTAGCGGGATTAGGAGAGACCCAGTACTTC; J: TRBJ2-5; size: once; D: TRBD2; V: TRBV28
CDR3: CASSMMGISNYGYTF; DNA: TGTGCCAGTAGTATGATGGGGATTTCTAACTATGGCTACACCTTC; J: TRBJ1-2; size: NA; D: NA; V: TRBV19
CDR3: CAWKLAGAHEQYF; DNA: TGTGCCTGGAAGCTTGCGGGAGCCCACGAGCAGTACTTC; J: TRBJ2-7; size: NA; D: TRBD2; V: TRBV30
CDR3: CASSQPSGTGWQPQHF; DNA: TGTGCCAGTAGTCAACCCTCCGGGACAGGTTGGCAGCCCCAGCATTTT; J: TRBJ1-5; size: NA; D: TRBD1; V: TRBV19
CDR3: CAISESSGKNYNEQFF; DNA: TGTGCCATCAGTGAGTCAAGCGGGAAAAACTACAATGAGCAGTTCTTC; J: TRBJ2-1; size: NA; D: TRBD2; V: TRBV10-3
CDR3: CASSQDRWSGTSTQETQYF; DNA: TGTGCCAGCAGCCAAGATAGGTGGTCAGGGACGTCCACCCAAGAGACCCAGTACTTC; J: TRBJ2-5; size: NA; D: NA; V: TRBV28
CDR3: CASSEGGIDLETQYF; DNA: TGTGCCAGCAGTGAGGGGGGTATAGACTTAGAGACCCAGTACTTC; J: TRBJ2-5; size: NA; D: NA; V: TRBV2
CDR3: CASSEYGGTGSSYEQYF; DNA: TGTGCCAGCAGTGAATACGGGGGGACAGGGTCCTCCTACGAGCAGTACTTC; J: TRBJ2-7; size: NA; D: TRBD1; V: TRBV25-1
CDR3: CASKGLGVAMGEQFF; DNA: TGTGCCAGCAAGGGTTTGGGAGTGGCGATGGGTGAGCAGTTCTTC; J: TRBJ2-1; size: NA; D: NA; V: TRBV6-1
CDR3: CASTRGAAYNEQFF; DNA: TGTGCCTCAACGCGGGGGGCGGCCTACAATGAGCAGTTCTTC; J: TRBJ2-1; size: NA; D: TRBD2; V: TRBV10-3
CDR3: CASTPGTSGLEQYF; DNA: TGTGCCAGCACCCCGGGGACTAGCGGCCTTGAGCAGTACTTC; J: TRBJ2-7; size: NA; D: TRBD2; V: TRBV28
CDR3: CASSPLAGAGNEQFF; DNA: TGCGCCAGCAGCCCGTTAGCGGGAGCGGGCAATGAGCAGTTCTTC; J: TRBJ2-1; size: NA; D: TRBD2; V: TRBV4-1
CDR3: CASSSGTDSYEQYF; DNA: TGTGCCAGCTCGTCCGGGACAGACTCCTACGAGCAGTACTTC; J: TRBJ2-7; size: NA; D: TRBD1; V: TRBV18
CDR3: CASSIDSPDIQYF; DNA: TGTGCCAGTAGTATAGACAGTCCGGACATTCAGTACTTC; J: TRBJ2-4; size: NA; D: NA; V: TRBV19
CDR3: CASSSGDYQPQHF; DNA: TGTGCCAGCAGCTCAGGGGATTATCAGCCCCAGCATTTT; J: TRBJ1-5; size: NA; D: NA; V: TRBV11-2
CDR3: CASSKPGGEQYF; DNA: TGTGCCAGCTCAAAACCGGGGGGCGAGCAGTACTTC; J: TRBJ2-7; size: NA; D: TRBD2; V: TRBV18
CDR3: CASSVLGTAYEQYF; DNA: TGCGCCAGCAGCGTACTCGGAACAGCCTACGAGCAGTACTTC; J: TRBJ2-7; size: NA; D: NA; V: TRBV5-1
CDR3: CASSRAGGTYEQYF; DNA: TGTGCCAGCAGCCGAGCGGGAGGCACCTACGAGCAGTACTTC; J: TRBJ2-7; size: NA; D: TRBD2; V: TRBV5-4
CDR3: CASSEFGAYEQYF; DNA: TGCGCCAGCAGTGAGTTCGGGGCCTACGAGCAGTACTTC; J: TRBJ2-7; size: NA; D: NA; V: TRBV10-2
CDR3: CSVAEVRETQYF; DNA: TGCAGCGTTGCGGAAGTCCGTGAGACCCAGTACTTC; J: TRBJ2-5; size: NA; D: NA; V: TRBV29-1
CDR3: CASSFQGGDQPQHF; DNA: TGCGCCAGCAGCTTTCAGGGAGGGGATCAGCCCCAGCATTTT; J: TRBJ1-5; size: NA; D: NA; V: TRBV5-1